The T cell receptor beta chain described here comes from a study of T cell responses to AZD1222 COVID-19 vaccine. Background on the study: Timing groups of about 4 and about 12 weeks for second doses were pooled. Regarding the study as a whole: The CD4 TCRs associated with vaccination extended across spike and predominated at 160-218 and 743-854.

The CDR3 contains 13 residues. From germline, CDR1 is MNHEY and CDR2 SVGAGI. Trimming removed 0 bases at V and 6 bases at J, with 7 bases between. Of note for this clone: The antigen remains unidentified.

Using immunoSEQ multiplex PCR, the repertoire was profiled, and TCRdb retains in-frame clones only, with some absent. This sample yields approximately 80,000 clones, of which roughly nine tenths are seen a single time; 30% to 35% belongs to the top ten. The sequencing used peripheral blood, collected on day 0 of AZD1222 vaccination. The origin of this receptor is an adult in good health. The chain uses TRBV6-5 and TRBJ2-3; D unclear. CDR3 nucleotide sequence: TGTGCCAGCAGTTACTCGTCGTTGGATACGCAGTATTTT. Its protein product is CASSYSSLDTQYF.